Shown below are 24 T cell receptor beta chains from a single sample sequenced in a study of blood T cell repertoires in COVID-19. Using immunoSEQ multiplex PCR, the repertoire was profiled, and TCRdb retains in-frame clones only, with some absent. The repertoire holds approximately 25,000 clones, with just over 90% as singletons. The sample consisted of peripheral blood. All receptors come from a man in his 70s with active COVID-19.

The rearrangement uses TRBV6-2 or TRBV6-3 and TRBJ2-5; weak D call: TRBD2 (6 bases). Germline CDR1 is MNHEY and CDR2 is SVGEGT. V was clipped by 4 bases and J by 6 bases, with 15 bases between them. The CDR3 loop spans 14 amino acids. This CDR3 is CASSSRAREKTQYF. The DNA of the CDR3 is TGTGCCAGCAGTTCGAGGGCACGGGAGAAGACCCAGTACTTC.

V is TRBV5-3 and J is TRBJ2-7; 8 bases fit TRBD1. TRBV5-3 is flagged as an ORF with uncertain function. The ends lost 3 bases at V and 3 bases at J; junction bases unmatched: 8. The length of the CDR3 is 15 residues. The CDR3 loop reads CARSSTGEVFYEQYF. The CDR3 DNA reads as TGTGCCAGAAGCTCGACAGGGGAGGTATTCTACGAGCAGTACTTC.

V gene TRBV4-1 combines with J gene TRBJ2-7, with a possible D match to TRBD1 (6 bases). The CDR3 has 18 amino acids. Per germline, CDR1 MGHRA and CDR2 YSYEKL. V was clipped by 1 base and J by 3 bases, with 22 bases between them. Here the CDR3 reads CASSQGPGQDIKHYEQYF. The DNA of the CDR3 is TGCGCCAGCAGCCAAGGCCCGGGACAAGACATAAAGCACTACGAGCAGTACTTC.

J is TRBJ2-1 and V is TRBV3-1 (or the pseudogene TRBV3-2); D ambiguous. The CDR3 consists of 14 residues. V was cut by 2 bases and J by 8 bases, with 13 bases left in between. CDR1 is LGHDT, CDR2 YNNKEL, per germline (reference sequence). Here the CDR3 DNA reads TGTGCCAGCAGCCAATCCCCGCGGCAGTATGAGCAGTTCTTC. Its translation: CASSQSPRQYEQFF.

The chain joins TRBV27 to TRBJ2-5; weak D call: TRBD1 (6 bases). Trimming removed 5 bases at V and 5 bases at J, with 15 bases between. From germline, CDR1 is MNHEY and CDR2 SMNVEV (reference sequence). The CDR3 has 14 amino acids. CDR3 DNA: TGTGCCAGCAGTCTTACAGGGACCTTCGAGACCCAGTACTTC. As protein: CASSLTGTFETQYF.

The chain couples TRBV6-5 to TRBJ2-7; TRBD1 matches 8 bases. The CDR3 is 14 residues long. Germline V gene data show CDR1 as MNHEY and CDR2 as SVGAGI. The V gene end was trimmed by 5 bases and the J gene end by 5 bases; junction bases not matched to a gene: 8. CDR3 region: CASSTGQGTHEQYF. Written as DNA, the CDR3 is TGTGCCAGCAGTACCGGACAGGGTACCCACGAGCAGTACTTC.

V is TRBV7-8 and J is TRBJ2-1; 10 bases align to TRBD2. Trimming removed 4 bases from V and 2 bases from J; junction bases left unmatched: 14. The CDR3 consists of 19 residues. Per the germline V gene, CDR1 is SGHVS and CDR2 is FQNEAQ. CDR3 in DNA: TGTGCCAGCAGCTATGGCCGGAAAGTAGCGGGGGGCACCTACAATGAGCAGTTCTTC. Translation: CASSYGRKVAGGTYNEQFF. Filled out from reference TRBV7-8 and TRBJ2-1, the complete variable domain reads GAGVSQSPRYKVAKRGQDVALRCDPISGHVSLFWYQQALGQGPEFLTYFQNEAQLDKSGLPSDRFFAERPEGSVSTLKIQRTQQEDSAVYLCASSYGRKVAGGTYNEQFFGPGTRLTVL.

The chain uses TRBV27 and TRBJ2-1; the match to TRBD2 covers 12 bases. The CDR3 totals 14 residues. The germline gives CDR1 MNHEY, CDR2 SMNVEV (reference sequence). Trimming removed 5 bases from V and 4 bases from J; junction bases left unmatched: 0. This CDR3 reads CASSGTSGYNEQFF. As DNA, the CDR3 is TGTGCCAGCAGTGGGACTAGCGGGTACAATGAGCAGTTCTTC.

This chain connects TRBV28 to TRBJ1-6; 7 nucleotides align to TRBD1. The CDR3 is 15 residues long. The V gene end was trimmed by 7 bases and the J gene end by 8 bases; junction bases not matched to a gene: 11. The germline CDR1 and CDR2 sequences are MDHEN and SYDVKM. In DNA, the CDR3 is TGTGCCAGCACTCTCCGGGGGACAGCAGATTCACCCCTCCACTTT. Its protein is CASTLRGTADSPLHF.

This rearrangement joins TRBV5-4 to TRBJ2-2; 12 bases map to TRBD2. CDR1 and CDR2 (germline): SGHNT, YYREEE (reference sequence). The V gene end was trimmed by 1 base and the J gene end by 5 bases; junction bases not matched to a gene: 9. CDR3 length: 18 amino acids. CDR3 DNA: TGTGCCAGCAGCTTGAGATCCCTAGCGGGAGGGGGGACCGGGGAGCTGTTTTTT. Its translation is CASSLRSLAGGGTGELFF.

This clone was seen a few times. The chain employs TRBV23-1 and TRBJ1-3, with D uncertain. TRBV23-1 is an ORF for which the function is uncertain. CDR3 length: 15 residues. Trimming left V 4 bases short and J 0 bases short, with 10 bases between. The CDR3 sequence: CASSRVNHSGNTIYF. The CDR3 DNA reads TGCGCCAGCAGTCGAGTGAACCACTCTGGAAACACCATATATTTT.

The chain links TRBV30 to TRBJ1-5, with TRBD1 identical over 9 bases. Germline V gene sequence: CDR1 GTSNPN, CDR2 SVGIG (reference sequence). V shed 4 bases and J 2 bases; nucleotides not matched to a gene: 12. The CDR3 extends over 17 amino acids. The DNA of the CDR3 is TGTGCCTGGACCTACTCCGGGACAGGGAAGGGCAATCAGCCCCAGCATTTT. This sequence encodes CAWTYSGTGKGNQPQHF.

This chain connects TRBV7-9 to TRBJ2-5; 16 nucleotides line up with TRBD2. The CDR3 runs 16 residues. The J segment lost 5 bases and the V segment lost 4 bases, leaving 4 bases of the junction unmatched. Looked up from germline, CDR1 is SEHNR and CDR2 is FQNEAQ (reference sequence). The CDR3 sequence: CASSWGLAGGVETQYF. The DNA for the CDR3 is TGTGCCAGCAGCTGGGGACTAGCGGGAGGGGTGGAGACCCAGTACTTC.

The chain recombines TRBV5-1 with TRBJ2-5; 13 bases agree with TRBD2. Germline V gene data show CDR1 as SGHRS and CDR2 as YFSETQ. With V trimmed by 3 bases and J by 3 bases, 11 bases remained unmatched. This CDR3 is 18 amino acids long. The CDR3: CASSYLGTSGALKETQYF. As DNA, the CDR3 is TGCGCCAGCAGCTACCTAGGGACTAGCGGGGCCCTAAAAGAGACCCAGTACTTC.

The V and J genes are TRBV5-1 and TRBJ2-3, with a possible D match to TRBD2 (6 bases). The V end lost 0 bases, the J end lost 5 bases, and 16 bases lay between the germline ends. Germline CDR1 and CDR2: SGHRS and YFSETQ. The CDR3 covers 16 residues. The DNA for the CDR3 is TGCGCCAGCAGCTTGGAGGCTAGTCGGGGGAAAGATACGCAGTATTTT. It yields the protein CASSLEASRGKDTQYF.

The chain employs TRBV11-2 and TRBJ2-3; D might be TRBD2 (6 bases). Germline values: CDR1 SGHAT, CDR2 FQNNGV. There are 15 residues in the CDR3. V shed 4 bases and J shed 0 bases, with 11 bases lying between them. CDR3 sequence: CASSSPRESTDTQYF. In nucleotides, the CDR3 is TGTGCCAGCAGCTCCCCGCGGGAAAGCACAGATACGCAGTATTTT.

For the CDR3, the DNA is TGTGCCAGCGGAATAGCGGGAGGGGAGACCCAGTACTTC. This codes for CASGIAGGETQYF. The chain uses TRBV7-9 and TRBJ2-5; 11 positions match TRBD2. There are 13 residues in the CDR3. Germline V CDR1 and CDR2: SEHNR, FQNEAQ (reference sequence). Unmatched junction bases numbered 4, after V lost 8 bases and J lost 5 bases.

The J gene is TRBJ2-1, the V gene TRBV5-5; 13 nucleotides line up with TRBD2. The CDR3 is 16 amino acids. Per germline, CDR1 SGHKS and CDR2 YYEKEE (reference sequence). V shed 4 bases and J 5 bases; nucleotides not matched to a gene: 6. This CDR3 reads CASSPRLAGGHNEQFF. The DNA of the CDR3 is TGTGCCAGCAGCCCCCGACTAGCGGGAGGCCACAATGAGCAGTTCTTC. Combining the CDR3 with reference TRBV5-5 and TRBJ2-1 gives the whole variable domain DAGVTQSPTHLIKTRGQQVTLRCSPISGHKSVSWYQQVLGQGPQFIFQYYEKEERGRGNFPDRFSARQFPNYSSELNVNALLLGDSALYLCASSPRLAGGHNEQFFGPGTRLTVL.

This chain uses TRBV7-2 with TRBJ1-1; D unclear. The length of the CDR3 is 14 residues. From germline, CDR1 is SGHTA and CDR2 FQGNSA. V was trimmed by 7 bases and J by 1 base, leaving 13 bases between them. Here the CDR3 reads CASTGGLQNTEAFF. The DNA of the CDR3 is TGTGCCAGCACCGGAGGTCTCCAGAACACTGAAGCTTTCTTT.

This clone was observed a few times. The CDR3 region has the DNA TGTGCCACCAGAGACAGCCTGACCTACGAGCAGTACTTC. Translating gives CATRDSLTYEQYF. The chain carries TRBV24-1 and TRBJ2-7; weak D call: TRBD1 (5 bases). CDR1 is KGHDR, CDR2 SFDVKD, per germline. The CDR3 loop spans 13 amino acids. V lost 7 bases to trimming and J lost 2 bases, with 11 bases between them.

The chain's CDR3 is CASSLGGGLNTGELFF. CDR3 nucleotides: TGTGCCAGCAGCTTAGGCGGGGGCTTGAACACCGGGGAGCTGTTTTTT. J is TRBJ2-2 and V is TRBV7-9; TRBD2 might be the D (7 bases). The CDR3 consists of 16 residues. Trimming stripped 1 base from V and 1 base from J, with 10 bases between. The germline gives CDR1 SEHNR, CDR2 FQNEAQ (reference sequence).

The J gene is TRBJ2-2, the V gene TRBV12-3 or TRBV12-4; D might be TRBD1 (6 bases). Trimming shortened V by 4 bases and J by 7 bases, and 10 bases separated the two germline ends. The CDR3 runs to 13 residues. The CDR3 sequence is CASSSRGFGELFF. The CDR3, as DNA: TGTGCCAGCAGTTCCAGGGGCTTCGGGGAGCTGTTTTTT.

The chain combines TRBV24-1 with TRBJ2-5, with D tentatively TRBD1 (7 bases). The germline V gene has CDR1 KGHDR and CDR2 SFDVKD. This CDR3 spans 17 amino acids. V dropped 2 bases and J dropped 2 bases, with 17 bases sitting between them. The CDR3 reads CATSDSGQGGKQETQYF. As DNA, the CDR3 is TGTGCCACCAGTGATTCGGGGCAGGGGGGTAAACAAGAGACCCAGTACTTC.

The rearrangement links TRBV5-5 to TRBJ2-7, with 7 bases fitting TRBD1. The germline CDR1 and CDR2 sequences are SGHKS and YYEKEE (reference sequence). After removal of 2 bases from V and 1 base from J, the junction contained 3 bases not matched to a gene. The CDR3 spans 14 residues. CDR3 nucleotides: TGTGCCAGCAGCTTCCGACAGGGATCCTACGAGCAGTACTTC. Translating gives CASSFRQGSYEQYF. The whole variable domain, remainder taken from reference TRBV5-5 and TRBJ2-7, is DAGVTQSPTHLIKTRGQQVTLRCSPISGHKSVSWYQQVLGQGPQFIFQYYEKEERGRGNFPDRFSARQFPNYSSELNVNALLLGDSALYLCASSFRQGSYEQYFGPGTRLTVT.